These T cell receptor beta chains were read from a single sample in a study of technical replicates of blood from a handful of donors. Data came from immunoSEQ multiplex PCR; TCRdb stores just in-frame clones and leaves some out. This sample carries some 94,000 clones, 90% to 96% of them seen once, and the ten largest clones take approximately 0.35%. The specimen sequenced was T cells isolated from PBMCs. These receptors originate from a human donor in good health. CDR3s include the opening cysteine and the closing phenylalanine or tryptophan. The order of the fields is J gene, clone size, V gene, D gene, CDR3 protein, CDR3 DNA. D genes are given only for firm matches. Only part of the rows carry a size: once, few, many, or a class if the clone is expanded.

TRBJ2-5	-	TRBV5-1	-	CASSQLTQEETQYF	TGCGCCAGCAGTCAACTCACACAGGAAGAGACCCAGTACTTC
TRBJ2-1	-	TRBV5-1	TRBD2	CASSVASGRFSYNEQFF	TGCGCCAGCAGCGTGGCTAGCGGGAGGTTTTCCTACAATGAGCAGTTCTTC
TRBJ2-3	-	TRBV29-1	-	CSALDWGTDTQYF	TGCAGCGCCCTAGACTGGGGCACAGATACGCAGTATTTT
TRBJ1-2	-	TRBV9	-	CASSVTGFGYTF	TGTGCCAGCAGCGTCACAGGGTTTGGCTACACCTTC
TRBJ2-7	-	TRBV28	TRBD1	CASSHEGTGSYEQYF	TGTGCCAGCAGTCATGAGGGGACAGGGTCCTACGAGCAGTACTTC
TRBJ2-7	once	TRBV6-6	TRBD1	CASSRDRGEQYF	TGTGCCAGCAGTAGAGACAGGGGCGAGCAGTACTTC
TRBJ1-1	-	TRBV10-3	-	CAISDYRENTEAFF	TGTGCCATCAGTGATTACAGGGAGAACACTGAAGCTTTCTTT
TRBJ2-5	-	TRBV11-2	TRBD2	CASSLGSAGAGTQYF	TGTGCCAGCAGCTTAGGTTCTGCGGGAGCCGGGACCCAGTACTTC
TRBJ1-1	few	TRBV4-3	TRBD1	CASRDQAGTGNTEAFF	TGCGCCAGCAGGGATCAGGCCGGGACAGGGAACACTGAAGCTTTCTTT
TRBJ1-2	-	TRBV28	-	CASSFWATYGYTF	TGTGCCAGCAGTTTTTGGGCAACCTATGGCTACACCTTC
TRBJ2-7	-	TRBV7-9	TRBD2	CASSSMKRSSGGEQYF	TGTGCCAGCAGCTCTATGAAGCGGTCTAGCGGAGGAGAGCAGTACTTC
TRBJ2-7	once	TRBV4-1	-	CASSLIERGRTEQYF	TGCGCCAGCAGCCTGATAGAGCGAGGTCGAACCGAGCAGTACTTC
TRBJ1-1	-	TRBV5-4	-	CASSFNGNTEAFF	TGTGCCAGCAGCTTTAACGGGAACACTGAAGCTTTCTTT
TRBJ2-7	-	TRBV23-1	TRBD1	CATTRQGCYEQYF	TGCGCCACCACTCGACAGGGTTGTTACGAGCAGTACTTC
TRBJ1-1	-	TRBV15	-	CATSRVRQLSTEAFF	TGTGCCACCAGCAGAGTAAGACAGCTGTCCACTGAAGCTTTCTTT
TRBJ2-7	-	TRBV27	-	CASRRTTYEQYF	TGTGCCAGCAGGAGGACAACCTACGAGCAGTACTTC
TRBJ2-3	-	TRBV6-6	-	CASSYRDTQYF	TGTGCCAGCAGTTACCGGGATACGCAGTATTTT
TRBJ1-3	-	TRBV5-1	-	CASSLTGSGTMSSGNTIYF	TGCGCCAGCAGCTTGACAGGCTCAGGCACTATGAGCTCTGGAAACACCATATATTTT
TRBJ2-5	-	TRBV7-2	TRBD1	CASSLVPGGAYETQYF	TGTGCCAGCAGCTTAGTTCCAGGGGGCGCATATGAGACCCAGTACTTC
TRBJ2-3	-	TRBV30	TRBD2	CAWSLAVKDTQYF	TGTGCCTGGAGCCTAGCGGTGAAAGATACGCAGTATTTT
TRBJ2-2	few	TRBV27	TRBD1	CASSGRGHRGGELFF	TGTGCCAGCAGTGGCAGGGGGCATAGGGGCGGGGAGCTGTTTTTT
TRBJ1-2	-	TRBV6-5	-	CASNALRGDNYGYTF	TGTGCCAGCAACGCTCTCCGGGGGGATAACTATGGCTACACCTTC
TRBJ2-3	-	TRBV11-2	-	CASSSGVFADTQYF	TGTGCCAGCAGCTCGGGGGTATTTGCAGATACGCAGTATTTT
TRBJ2-5	once	TRBV7-2	TRBD2	CASSSLAGGAETQYF	TGTGCCAGCAGCTCCTTAGCGGGAGGGGCGGAGACCCAGTACTTC
TRBJ2-7	-	TRBV7-9	TRBD1	CASSLPGQGAYYEQYF	TGTGCCAGCAGCTTACCGGGACAGGGGGCTTACTACGAGCAGTACTTC
TRBJ2-3	-	TRBV19	-	CASNRGTDTQYF	TGTGCCAGTAACAGAGGCACAGATACGCAGTATTTT
TRBJ1-2	-	TRBV9	-	CASSQGQHYGYTF	TGTGCCAGCAGCCAGGGGCAGCACTATGGCTACACCTTC
TRBJ2-7	-	TRBV29-1	TRBD2	CSVEGLAGPYEQYF	TGCAGCGTTGAAGGACTAGCGGGTCCCTACGAGCAGTACTTC
TRBJ2-3	-	TRBV27	TRBD2	CASSGLAGGPSTDTQYF	TGTGCCAGCAGCGGACTAGCGGGAGGGCCAAGCACAGATACGCAGTATTTT
TRBJ1-4	-	TRBV28	-	CASSLPQGREKLFF	TGTGCCAGCAGTTTGCCTCAGGGCAGGGAAAAACTGTTTTTT
TRBJ2-2	-	TRBV6-5	-	CASTPGLSGGELFF	TGTGCCAGCACGCCCGGGTTGTCCGGCGGGGAGCTGTTTTTT
TRBJ2-3	few	TRBV4-1	TRBD1	CATQGAEDTQYF	TGCGCCACACAGGGGGCTGAAGATACGCAGTATTTT
TRBJ2-7	-	TRBV19	-	CASGPGTYYEQYF	TGTGCCAGTGGACCGGGGACATACTACGAGCAGTACTTC
TRBJ1-1	-	TRBV11-3	-	CASSETVNTEAFF	TGTGCCAGCAGCGAGACAGTGAACACTGAAGCTTTCTTT
TRBJ2-7	-	TRBV7-9	-	CASSGDTKSYEQYF	TGTGCCAGCAGCGGGGACACAAAATCCTACGAGCAGTACTTC
TRBJ1-2	-	TRBV5-1	-	CASSLPGDGHGYTF	TGCGCCAGCAGCTTGCCAGGGGATGGACATGGCTACACCTTC
TRBJ2-7	-	TRBV5-1	TRBD2	CASAAGAGYPAYEQYF	TGCGCCAGCGCTGCAGGAGCGGGATATCCCGCCTACGAGCAGTACTTC
TRBJ2-7	-	TRBV7-9	TRBD1	CASGQEAYEQYF	TGTGCCAGCGGACAGGAGGCCTACGAGCAGTACTTC
TRBJ1-2	-	TRBV18	TRBD1	CASSENRGLFTYGYTF	TGTGCCAGCTCAGAGAACAGGGGGCTATTTACCTATGGCTACACCTTC
TRBJ1-5	-	TRBV6-5	TRBD1	CASSQGTDNQPQHF	TGTGCCAGCAGTCAGGGGACAGACAATCAGCCCCAGCATTTT
TRBJ1-5	-	TRBV28	-	CASNQGGNQPQHF	TGTGCCAGCAATCAGGGAGGAAATCAGCCCCAGCATTTT
TRBJ2-7	-	TRBV18	TRBD2	CASSLQLLSGRVVLRHYEQYF	TGTGCCAGCTCACTACAGCTTTTAAGCGGGAGGGTCGTATTGAGGCATTACGAGCAGTACTTC
TRBJ2-1	-	TRBV5-1	TRBD1	CASNRGEQNEQFF	TGCGCCAGCAACAGGGGGGAGCAAAATGAGCAGTTCTTC
TRBJ1-5	-	TRBV19	-	CASSTQGYSQPQHF	TGTGCCAGTAGTACGCAGGGGTACTCTCAGCCCCAGCATTTT
TRBJ2-5	-	TRBV5-4	TRBD1	CASSVGQAGLETQYF	TGTGCCAGCAGTGTCGGACAGGCCGGGCTAGAGACCCAGTACTTC
TRBJ1-5	-	TRBV9	-	CASSVPTGPYSNQPQHF	TGTGCCAGCAGCGTACCGACAGGACCCTATAGCAATCAGCCCCAGCATTTT
TRBJ2-3	-	TRBV7-9	-	CASSLVAFSTDTQYF	TGTGCCAGCAGCTTAGTAGCGTTTAGCACAGATACGCAGTATTTT
TRBJ1-5	few	TRBV7-2	-	CASSRGGQYSNQPQHF	TGTGCCAGCAGCCGGGGGGGTCAGTATAGCAATCAGCCCCAGCATTTT
TRBJ1-5	once	TRBV27	-	CASMKSYGNQPQHF	TGTGCCAGCATGAAAAGCTATGGCAATCAGCCCCAGCATTTT
TRBJ1-1	-	TRBV6-1	-	CASSLSTTGITEAFF	TGTGCCAGCAGTCTCTCCACTACAGGGATAACTGAAGCTTTCTTT
TRBJ2-3	-	TRBV6-5	TRBD2	CASSYSGRVTDTQYF	TGTGCCAGCAGTTATAGCGGGAGGGTCACAGATACGCAGTATTTT